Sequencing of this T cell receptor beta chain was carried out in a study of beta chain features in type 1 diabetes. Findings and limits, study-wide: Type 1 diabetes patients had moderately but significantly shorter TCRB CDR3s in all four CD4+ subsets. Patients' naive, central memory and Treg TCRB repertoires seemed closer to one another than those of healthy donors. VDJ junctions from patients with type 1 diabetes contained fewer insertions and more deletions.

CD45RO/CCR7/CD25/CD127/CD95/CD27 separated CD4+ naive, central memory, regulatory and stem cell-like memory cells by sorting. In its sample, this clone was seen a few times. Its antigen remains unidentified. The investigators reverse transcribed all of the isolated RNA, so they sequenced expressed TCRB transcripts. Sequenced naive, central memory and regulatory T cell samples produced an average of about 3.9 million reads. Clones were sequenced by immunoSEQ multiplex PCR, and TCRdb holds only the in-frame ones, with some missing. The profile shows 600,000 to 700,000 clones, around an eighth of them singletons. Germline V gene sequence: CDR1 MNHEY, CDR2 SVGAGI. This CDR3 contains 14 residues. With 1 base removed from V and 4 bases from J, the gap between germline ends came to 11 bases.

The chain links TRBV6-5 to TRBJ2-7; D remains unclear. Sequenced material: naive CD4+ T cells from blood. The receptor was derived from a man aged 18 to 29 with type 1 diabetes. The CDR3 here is CASSYLGFTYEQYF. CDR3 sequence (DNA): TGTGCCAGCAGTTACTTGGGGTTTACGTACGAGCAGTACTTC.